Following are 15 T cell receptor beta chains from one sample sequenced in a study of blood T cell repertoires in COVID-19. The protocol was immunoSEQ multiplex PCR, while the TCRdb copy is restricted to in-frame clones and leaves out a portion. The table has about 69,000 clones, around 90% seen once; the top ten hold about 5%. The source material was peripheral blood. The receptors derive from a man aged 45 to 65 with acute or convalescent COVID-19.

The chain links TRBV14 to TRBJ1-6; tentative D call: TRBD1 (6 bases). The CDR3 runs to 14 residues. The germline gives CDR1 SGHDN, CDR2 FVKESK. The germline V and J ends were trimmed by 7 bases and 8 bases, with 15 bases remaining between them. CDR3 in amino acids: CASTIGGADSPLHF. The DNA of the CDR3 is TGTGCCAGCACCATTGGGGGCGCAGATTCACCCCTCCACTTT. Looking up the rest from reference TRBV14 and TRBJ1-6 gives the full variable domain: EAGVTQFPSHSVIEKGQTVTLRCDPISGHDNLYWYRRVMGKEIKFLLHFVKESKQDESGMPNNRFLAERTGGTYSTLKVQPAELEDSGVYFCASTIGGADSPLHFGNGTRLTVT.

The CDR3 coding sequence is TGTGCCATCAGTGGGGTGGACTTACCCCAAGAGACCCAGTACTTC. Encoded protein: CAISGVDLPQETQYF. V gene TRBV10-3 combines with J gene TRBJ2-5, with D perhaps matching TRBD2 (5 bases). Germline CDR1 ENHRY, CDR2 SYGVKD. V lost 4 bases to trimming and J lost 1 base, with 13 bases between them. The length of the CDR3 is 15 residues.

The DNA for the CDR3 is TGTGCCAGCACCCCGAACCCCTTACAGGGTTCTGGAAACACCATATATTTT. This codes for CASTPNPLQGSGNTIYF. The gene calls are TRBV27 and TRBJ1-3; D perhaps matches TRBD1 (6 bases). The CDR3 is 17 residues long. Germline values: CDR1 MNHEY, CDR2 SMNVEV (reference sequence). V was shortened by 7 bases and J by 1 base, with 20 bases between the two germline ends.

This clone has a single count. The chain recombines TRBV5-8 with TRBJ2-1, with 7 bases matching TRBD2. Germline trimming cut 3 bases from V and 4 bases from J; bases unmatched to any gene: 10. This CDR3 is built from 16 residues. Per the germline V gene, CDR1 is SGHTS and CDR2 is YDEGEE. The CDR3, as DNA: TGTGCCAGCAGCTCCCCTCCCGGGAGGACTTACAATGAGCAGTTCTTC. This translates into CASSSPPGRTYNEQFF. The variable domain in full, with the rest retrieved from reference TRBV5-8 and TRBJ2-1, is EAGVTQSPTHLIKTRGQQATLRCSPISGHTSVYWYQQALGLGLQFLLWYDEGEERNRGNFPPRFSGRQFPNYSSELNVNALELEDSALYLCASSSPPGRTYNEQFFGPGTRLTVL.

The V gene is TRBV10-3, the J gene TRBJ2-1, with TRBD2 identical over 10 bases. The CDR3 totals 13 residues. V was pared by 6 bases and J by 15 bases, with 11 bases of the junction left unmatched. Germline lookup yields CDR1 ENHRY and CDR2 SYGVKD. CDR3 region: CAISPSSGSELFF. The CDR3 DNA is TGTGCCATCAGCCCCTCTAGCGGGAGCGAATTGTTCTTC.

This sequence joins TRBV5-1 and TRBJ2-5; D unclear. CDR1 is SGHRS and CDR2 is YFSETQ in the germline V gene. V shed 0 bases and J shed 3 bases, with 9 bases lying between them. CDR3 size: 14 residues. Written as DNA, the CDR3 is TGCGCCAGCAGCTTGGCCGGGTGGAAAGAGACCCAGTACTTC. The encoded protein is CASSLAGWKETQYF.

The table lists this clone with a count of one. V and J are TRBV13 and TRBJ2-1; D might be TRBD1 (6 bases). V was cut by 3 bases and J by 0 bases, with 18 bases left in between. The germline V gene encodes CDR1 PRHDT and CDR2 FYEKMQ (reference sequence). The CDR3 spans 18 residues. The CDR3 here is CASSFEGVDGHSYNEQFF. The CDR3 region has the DNA TGTGCCAGCAGCTTTGAGGGGGTCGACGGACACTCCTACAATGAGCAGTTCTTC.

The chain carries TRBV24-1 and TRBJ2-5, with D possibly matching TRBD1 (6 bases). Per germline, CDR1 KGHDR and CDR2 SFDVKD. V gave up 4 bases and J gave up 0 bases, with 11 bases separating them. The CDR3 runs 15 residues. CDR3 sequence (DNA): TGTGCCACCAGTGACCCCCGGGACAACCAAGAGACCCAGTACTTC. Translation gives CATSDPRDNQETQYF.

Here the CDR3 DNA reads TGTGCTAGTGGTACAGTCGTAGCGGGAGGCACAGATACGCAGTATTTT. It translates to CASGTVVAGGTDTQYF. The rearrangement joins TRBV12-5 to TRBJ2-3; 9 positions match TRBD2. Trimming at V came to 5 bases and at J to 1 base, leaving 7 bases not matched to a gene. Germline assignment: CDR1 LGHNT and CDR2 FRNRAP. The CDR3 covers 16 residues.

This rearrangement joins TRBV5-5 to TRBJ2-7; TRBD1 is a possible D gene (6 bases). The CDR3 runs to 12 residues. Trimming stripped 4 bases from V and 6 bases from J, with 11 bases between. Germline V gene lookup returns CDR1 SGHKS and CDR2 YYEKEE (reference sequence). DNA of the CDR3: TGTGCCAGCAGCCTGTCGGACAGCGAGCAGTACTTC. Translation: CASSLSDSEQYF.

This clone was recorded a few times. This chain links TRBV29-1 with TRBJ2-7; D is perhaps TRBD2 (6 bases). The CDR3 is made up of 15 amino acids. Germline V lookup: CDR1 SQVTM, CDR2 ANQGSEA. Between the trimmed V and J ends, which lost 2 bases and 2 bases, there was a span of 16 bases. CDR3 loop: CSVERGKGGTYEQYF. The CDR3 DNA follows: TGCAGCGTTGAACGGGGTAAGGGCGGGACCTACGAGCAGTACTTC.

This rearrangement joins TRBV6-2 or TRBV6-3 to TRBJ2-1, with 10 nucleotides matching TRBD1. CDR1 is MNHEY, CDR2 SVGEGT, per germline. The junction had 3 bases not matched to a gene; V was cut back by 4 bases and J by 3 bases. The CDR3 spans 15 residues. The CDR3 coding sequence is TGTGCCAGCAGTTCCGACAGGGGGCTCTACAATGAGCAGTTCTTC. Translation gives CASSSDRGLYNEQFF.

The rearrangement uses TRBV12-3 or TRBV12-4 and TRBJ2-1; 8 bases align to TRBD1. The CDR3 sequence is 13 residues long. V lost 8 bases to trimming and J lost 4 bases; unmatched junction nucleotides: 4. The CDR3 spells CASWTGNYNEQFF. The CDR3 coding sequence is TGTGCCAGCTGGACAGGGAATTACAATGAGCAGTTCTTC.

The gene calls are TRBV4-3 and TRBJ2-1, with 16 bases aligning to TRBD2. After removal of 4 bases from V and 4 bases from J, the junction contained 4 bases not matched to a gene. There are 17 residues in the CDR3. CDR1 and CDR2 (germline): LGHNA, YSLEER. The CDR3 DNA sequence: TGCGCCAGCAGCCCGGGACTAGCGGGAGGGAATTACAATGAGCAGTTCTTC. Protein product: CASSPGLAGGNYNEQFF.

In nucleotides, the CDR3 is TGTGCCAGTGAGATGACAGGGACCTACGAGCAGTACTTC. This codes for CASEMTGTYEQYF. The V and J genes are TRBV19 and TRBJ2-7; 7 bases line up with TRBD1. In germline, CDR1 is LNHDA, CDR2 SQIVND (reference sequence). V was clipped by 8 bases and J by 2 bases; unmatched bases: 6. The CDR3 is 13 amino acids.